This T cell receptor beta chain appears in the sequencing data of a study of T cells in Graves' hyperthyroidism and ophthalmopathy. Germline CDR1 reads MNHEY; CDR2 reads SVGEGT. Trimming cost V 2 bases and J 8 bases, with 12 bases left between them. This CDR3 has 13 residues. This clonotype was counted many times. Its antigen is still unknown. Used for diagnoses were clinical symptoms, serum thyroxine and TRAb, thyroid ultrasound and orbital computed tomography. RNA transcripts were the template for amplifying TCR beta CDR3 regions. The HTBI primer set drove a first-round RT-PCR of the TCR CDR3. TCRdb used MiXCR to reprocess the multiplex PCR reads, holding one entry per CDR3 protein. The sample lists 490,000 or so distinct CDR3 sequences, about 16% occurring once. Whole-study results and caveats: Progression to ophthalmopathy was predicted a median of approximately seven months early.

The source of this sequence is a woman aged 25 to 45 with Graves' ophthalmopathy. V gene TRBV6-2 or TRBV6-3 combines with J gene TRBJ1-1, with a tentative D call TRBD1 (6 bases). Sample: blood. The CDR3 bases are TGTGCCAGCAGTTACGACAGGCTGAGGGAAGCTTTCTTT. Its translation: CASSYDRLREAFF.